Listed below are T cell receptor beta chains from one sample, sequenced in a study of blood T cell repertoires in COVID-19. TCRdb's copy holds only in-frame clones and misses some; the assay was immunoSEQ multiplex PCR. The data contain over 90,000 clones, roughly 80% of them singletons. Sequencing input: peripheral blood. Receptor source: a man at least 80 years old with active or convalescent COVID-19. Each CDR3 is given without its conserved first and last residue. The D gene is left open where the match is weak.

j_call,cdr3_length,v_call,d_call,cdr3_aa
TRBJ2-7,12,TRBV9,NA,ASSVGTAPYEQY
TRBJ2-2,13,TRBV19,NA,ASSPLGGAAGELF
TRBJ1-3,12,TRBV19,NA,ASSLRGGGDTIY
TRBJ1-6,14,TRBV9,NA,ASSPPQGYPASPLH
TRBJ1-1,11,TRBV19,NA,ASSISRNTEAF
TRBJ1-6,14,TRBV27,NA,ASTNPAGRGGSPLH
TRBJ2-2,15,TRBV27,NA,ASSLLPGTFHTGELF
TRBJ2-5,12,TRBV11-2,NA,ASSPTSLGETQY
TRBJ2-1,15,TRBV24-1,TRBD2,ATSDSDSGGLYNEQF
TRBJ1-5,15,TRBV5-6,NA,ASSLGSGPYSNQPQH
TRBJ2-1,11,TRBV5-6,NA,ASSLAGGDKRF
TRBJ1-1,10,TRBV29-1,TRBD1,STRQGDTEAF
TRBJ2-3,13,TRBV2,TRBD2,ASRDERGSTDTQY
TRBJ1-5,14,TRBV2,NA,ASSEALQGNNQPQH
TRBJ1-1,13,TRBV19,NA,ASRSGLPSRAEAF
TRBJ2-5,15,TRBV10-3,TRBD1,AISELLPGQGAETQY
TRBJ1-1,14,TRBV21-1,NA,ASSPGRKSMNTEAF
TRBJ1-6,9,TRBV23-1,NA,AASGGSPLH
TRBJ1-5,11,TRBV5-4,NA,ASREQGDQPQH
TRBJ1-1,11,TRBV29-1,NA,SVEFSRGTEAF
TRBJ2-5,12,TRBV15,NA,ATSRGHTEETQY
TRBJ2-7,13,TRBV7-3,NA,ASSLTAGPSYEQY
TRBJ1-2,10,TRBV6-5,NA,ASRGAYYGYT
TRBJ1-1,14,TRBV4-3,TRBD1,ASSQDGGQGWNEAF
TRBJ2-1,13,TRBV5-5,TRBD1,ASSRDSGSWDEQF
TRBJ2-2,13,TRBV29-1,NA,SVEALRTGAGELF
TRBJ2-7,14,TRBV7-6,TRBD2,ASSLDFRGGKDEQY
TRBJ2-3,14,TRBV18,NA,ASSPGLGGTRDTQY
TRBJ2-7,13,TRBV6-5,TRBD2,ASSSAGGVSYEQY
TRBJ2-7,9,TRBV20-1,NA,SVVQRYEQY
TRBJ1-3,13,TRBV4-1,NA,ASSQQTFSGNTIY
TRBJ2-7,13,TRBV27,TRBD1,ATSWTGTGSWEQY
TRBJ1-5,18,TRBV5-1,TRBD1,ASSWDRPHGQKYSNQPQH
TRBJ2-3,11,TRBV29-1,NA,SARDLGTDTQY
TRBJ2-3,13,TRBV5-1,NA,ASRDRNGVSDTQY
TRBJ2-5,13,TRBV7-6,NA,ASSLGETARETQY
TRBJ2-3,13,TRBV3-1/TRBV3-2,NA,ASSQGRASTDTQY
TRBJ2-1,14,TRBV5-1,NA,ASSLGGRGSYNEQF
TRBJ2-7,11,TRBV6-2/TRBV6-3,NA,ASSYGRAYEQY
TRBJ2-5,14,TRBV6-1,NA,ASSELGGAPGETQY
TRBJ2-3,13,TRBV7-8,TRBD2,ASSLERGSTDTQY
TRBJ1-1,14,TRBV27,NA,ASSLAGHHRNTEAF
TRBJ1-5,12,TRBV19,NA,ASSMGGPPDPQH
TRBJ1-1,14,TRBV7-2,NA,ASSTRNSGFPTEAF
TRBJ1-2,11,TRBV11-2,NA,ASSLSGEVAYT
TRBJ1-6,13,TRBV7-8,TRBD1,ASSLLGARGSPLH
TRBJ2-7,13,TRBV7-8,NA,ASSFRGAPDYEQY
TRBJ1-1,14,TRBV2,TRBD1,ASGRQGAAMNTEAF
TRBJ1-2,13,TRBV7-2,NA,ASSLIQGSNYGYT
TRBJ1-2,11,TRBV29-1,NA,SVGQGFGYGYT
TRBJ2-3,14,TRBV9,TRBD1,ASSVGRDRGTDTQY
TRBJ1-2,11,TRBV30,TRBD1,AWSPQGAYGYT
TRBJ1-1,12,TRBV6-5,TRBD1,ASSSRTGRTEAF
TRBJ1-1,13,TRBV3-1/TRBV3-2,TRBD1,ASSRRTGMNTEAF
TRBJ2-5,14,TRBV3-1/TRBV3-2,NA,ASSQRERSRQETQY
TRBJ2-3,14,TRBV3-1/TRBV3-2,NA,ASSQGSGGFTDTQY
TRBJ2-1,13,TRBV6-5,TRBD2,ASSSLAGDYNEQF
TRBJ1-4,16,TRBV10-2,NA,ASSNFGDSLGRGEKLF
TRBJ2-5,13,TRBV7-9,NA,ASTPNAGVQETQY